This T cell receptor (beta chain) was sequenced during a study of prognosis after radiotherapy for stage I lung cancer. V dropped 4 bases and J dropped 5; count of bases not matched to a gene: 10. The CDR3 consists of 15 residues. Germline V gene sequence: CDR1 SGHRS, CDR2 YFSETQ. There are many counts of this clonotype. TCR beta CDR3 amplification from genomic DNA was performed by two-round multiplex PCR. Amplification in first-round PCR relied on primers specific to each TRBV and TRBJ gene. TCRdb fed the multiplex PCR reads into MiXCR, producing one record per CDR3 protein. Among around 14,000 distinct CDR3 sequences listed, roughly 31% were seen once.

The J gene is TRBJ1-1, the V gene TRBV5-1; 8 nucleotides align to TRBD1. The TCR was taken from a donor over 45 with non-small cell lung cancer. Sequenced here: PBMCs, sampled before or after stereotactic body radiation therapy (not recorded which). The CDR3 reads CASSPEDRDGTEAFF. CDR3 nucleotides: TGCGCCAGCAGCCCCGAGGACAGGGATGGTACTGAAGCTTTCTTT.